This TCR beta chain stems from a study of blood T cells in healthy people across ages. The CDR3 is 16 amino acids. J gave up 3 bases and V 6 bases, and 11 bases lay outside the gene matches. Ranging in age from roughly 6 to 95, the donors were healthy Caucasian individuals from Russia. Every donor gave roughly 9.6 milliliters of peripheral blood. PCR was performed a second time for about 7 to 11 cycles using a sample-barcoded 5' primer and a J-beta primer mix. Every sample gave at least 3 million paired-end reads containing CDR3. One entry per CDR3 protein results from TCRdb running MiXCR on the 5' RACE reads. The profile covers 1 million to 1.2 million distinct CDR3 sequences, with around two fifths appearing a single time and approximately 14% taken by the ten largest.

Sequenced material: blood. This chain joins TRBV12-3 or TRBV12-4 and TRBJ2-1, with 7 bases fitting TRBD2. This sequence was found in a man aged 18-30 years in good health. The CDR3 here is CASSRTSESFYNEQFF. In DNA, the CDR3 is TGTGCCAGCAGCCGCACTAGCGAGTCATTCTACAATGAGCAGTTCTTC.